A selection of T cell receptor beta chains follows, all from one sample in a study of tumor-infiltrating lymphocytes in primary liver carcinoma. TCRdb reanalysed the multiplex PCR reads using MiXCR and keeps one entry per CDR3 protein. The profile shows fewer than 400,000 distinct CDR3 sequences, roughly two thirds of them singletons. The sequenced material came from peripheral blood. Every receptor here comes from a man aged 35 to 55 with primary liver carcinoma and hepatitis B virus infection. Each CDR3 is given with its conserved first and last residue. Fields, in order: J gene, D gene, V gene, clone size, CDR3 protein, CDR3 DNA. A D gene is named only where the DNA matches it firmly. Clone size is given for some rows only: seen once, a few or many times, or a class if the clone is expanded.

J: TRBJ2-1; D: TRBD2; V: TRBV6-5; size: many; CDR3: CASSPGGLAGNEQFF; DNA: TGTGCCAGCAGCCCAGGTGGGCTAGCGGGGAATGAGCAGTTCTTC
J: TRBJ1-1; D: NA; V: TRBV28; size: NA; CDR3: CASSPRGFVYTEAFF; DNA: TGTGCCAGCAGCCCGAGGGGGTTCGTGTACACTGAAGCTTTCTTT
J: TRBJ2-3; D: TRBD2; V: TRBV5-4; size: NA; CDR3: CASSLERDRGTDMQYF; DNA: TGTGCCAGCAGCTTGGAGCGGGACCGGGGCACAGATATGCAGTATTTT
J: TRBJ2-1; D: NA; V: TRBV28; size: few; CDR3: CASSPSTYNEQFF; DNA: TGTGCCAGCAGTCCTAGCACCTACAATGAGCAGTTCTTC
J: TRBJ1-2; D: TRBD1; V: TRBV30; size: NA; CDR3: CAWSGDRQSGGHTF; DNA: TGTGCCTGGAGTGGGGACAGACAGTCTGGAGGCCACACCTTC
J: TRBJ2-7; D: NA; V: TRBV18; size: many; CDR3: CASSPTGGGSSYEQYF; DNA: TGTGCCAGCTCACCCACCGGGGGCGGGAGCTCCTACGAGCAGTACTTC
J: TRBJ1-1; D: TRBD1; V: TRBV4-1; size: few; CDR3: CASSQGDRGRDTDAFF; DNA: TGCGCCAGCAGCCAAGGTGACAGGGGAAGGGACACCGATGCTTTCTTT
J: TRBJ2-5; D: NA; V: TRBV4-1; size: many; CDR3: CASSQGAGTQYF; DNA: TGCGCCAGCAGCCAAGGGGCCGGGACCCAGTACTTC
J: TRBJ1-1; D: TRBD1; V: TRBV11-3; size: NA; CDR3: CASSLTGSSEASF; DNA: TGTGCCAGCAGCTTGACAGGGAGTTCTGAAGCTTCCTTT
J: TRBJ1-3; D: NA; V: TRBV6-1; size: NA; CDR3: CVSSDTMWGSGNTIYF; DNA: TGTGTCAGCAGTGATACGATGTGGGGATCCGGAAACACCATATATTTT
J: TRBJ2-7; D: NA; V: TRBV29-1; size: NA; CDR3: CSIRVGILREQYF; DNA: TGCAGCATAAGGGTGGGGATTCTACGGGAGCAGTACTTC
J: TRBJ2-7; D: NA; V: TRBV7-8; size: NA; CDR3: CASNLERASYEQYF; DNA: TGTGCCAGCAACTTAGAGCGGGCTTCGTACGAGCAGTACTTC
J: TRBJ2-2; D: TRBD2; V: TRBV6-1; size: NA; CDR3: CARSERTSGGADELFF; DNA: TGTGCCAGGAGTGAGAGGACTAGCGGAGGGGCCGATGAGCTGTTTTTT
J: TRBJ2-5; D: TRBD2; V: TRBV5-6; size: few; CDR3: CASSRTSGSNSRETQYF; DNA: TGTGCCAGCAGCCGTACTAGCGGGAGTAACTCCCGGGAGACCCAGTACTTC
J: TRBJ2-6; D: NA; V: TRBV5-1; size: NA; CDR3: CASSLGRPGANVPTF; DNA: TGCGCCAGCAGCTTGGGACGACCCGGGGCCAACGTCCCGACTTTC
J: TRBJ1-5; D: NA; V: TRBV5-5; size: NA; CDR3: CASRLNNRPLSTGDQPQHF; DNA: TGTGCCAGCAGGTTGAACAACAGGCCCCTATCAACGGGGGATCAGCCCCAGCATTTT
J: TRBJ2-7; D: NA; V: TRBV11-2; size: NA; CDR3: CASSLVGSSGNIGIYEQYF; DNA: TGTGCCAGCAGCCTAGTTGGCAGCTCGGGCAACATAGGGATCTACGAGCAGTACTTC
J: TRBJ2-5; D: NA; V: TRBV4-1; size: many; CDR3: CASSQEGGSQETQYF; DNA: TGCGCCAGCAGCCAAGAGGGGGGCAGCCAAGAGACCCAGTACTTC
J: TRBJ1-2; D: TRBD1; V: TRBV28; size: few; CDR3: CASSLMGQYYGYTF; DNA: TGTGCCAGCAGTTTAATGGGACAGTACTATGGCTACACCTTC
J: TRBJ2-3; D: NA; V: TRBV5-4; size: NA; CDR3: CASTQTSGTDTQYF; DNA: TGTGCCAGCACCCAGACTAGTGGCACAGATACGCAGTATTTT
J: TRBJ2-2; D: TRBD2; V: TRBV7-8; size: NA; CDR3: CASSPRPGGSGELFF; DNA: TGTGCCAGCAGCCCCCGGCCGGGGGGATCCGGGGAGCTGTTTTTT
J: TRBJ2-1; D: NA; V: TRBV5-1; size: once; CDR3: CASTRVGSIYNEQFF; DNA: TGCGCCAGCACTCGAGTAGGGAGCATCTACAATGAGCAGTTCTTC
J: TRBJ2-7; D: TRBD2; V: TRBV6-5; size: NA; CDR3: CTSSYTGTSSYEQYF; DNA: TGTACCAGCAGTTACACGGGGACTAGCTCCTACGAGCAGTACTTC
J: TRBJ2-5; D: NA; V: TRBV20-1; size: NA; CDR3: CSASTSLGQETQYF; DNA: TGCAGTGCTTCGACTAGTTTGGGCCAAGAGACCCAGTACTTC
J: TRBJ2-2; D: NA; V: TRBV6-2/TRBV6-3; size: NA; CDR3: CASSSNTEELFF; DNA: TGTGCCAGCAGTTCCAACACCGAGGAGCTGTTTTTT
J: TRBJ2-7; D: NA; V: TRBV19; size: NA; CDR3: CASNSGQESGEQYF; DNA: TGTGCCAGCAACTCAGGCCAGGAATCTGGCGAGCAGTACTTC
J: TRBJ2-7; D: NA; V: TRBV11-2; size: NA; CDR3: CANRLDGRAWEQYF; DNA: TGTGCCAACAGATTAGATGGCAGGGCCTGGGAGCAGTACTTC
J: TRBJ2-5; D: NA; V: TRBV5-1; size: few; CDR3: CASSYGARETQYF; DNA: TGCGCCAGCAGCTACGGGGCGCGGGAGACCCAGTACTTC
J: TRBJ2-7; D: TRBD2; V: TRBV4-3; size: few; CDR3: CASSREDSGRYEQYF; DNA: TGCGCCAGCAGCCGAGAGGACAGCGGGAGATACGAGCAGTACTTC
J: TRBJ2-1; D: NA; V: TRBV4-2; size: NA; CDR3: CASSQTRPGADNEQFF; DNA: TGTGCCAGCAGTCAGACTCGGCCGGGAGCGGACAATGAGCAGTTCTTC
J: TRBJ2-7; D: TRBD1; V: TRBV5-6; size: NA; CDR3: CASNGTGWSYEQYF; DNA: TGTGCCAGCAACGGGACAGGGTGGTCCTACGAGCAGTACTTC
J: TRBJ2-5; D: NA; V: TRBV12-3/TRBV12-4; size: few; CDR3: CASSRGTGTAQETQYF; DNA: TGTGCCAGCAGCCGAGGGACTGGTACCGCTCAAGAGACCCAGTACTTC
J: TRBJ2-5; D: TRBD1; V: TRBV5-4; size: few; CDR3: CASSFNRQGVETQYF; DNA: TGTGCCAGCAGCTTTAATAGACAGGGCGTGGAGACCCAGTACTTC
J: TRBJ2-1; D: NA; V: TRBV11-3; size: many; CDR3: CASSSTPSEQFF; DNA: TGTGCCAGCAGCTCCACCCCCTCTGAGCAGTTCTTC
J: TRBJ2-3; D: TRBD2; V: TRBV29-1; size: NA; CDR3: CSVGDMSSGSTDTQYF; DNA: TGCAGCGTTGGAGATATGTCTAGCGGGAGCACAGATACGCAGTATTTT
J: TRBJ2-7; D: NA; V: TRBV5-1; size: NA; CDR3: CTSSSGLQGAYEQYF; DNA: TGCACCAGCAGCAGCGGACTGCAGGGCGCCTACGAGCAGTACTTC
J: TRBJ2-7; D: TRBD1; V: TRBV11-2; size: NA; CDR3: CTCSPDRATYEQYF; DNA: TGTACCTGCAGCCCGGACAGGGCGACCTACGAGCAGTACTTC
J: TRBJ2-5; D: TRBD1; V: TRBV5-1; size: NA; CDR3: CASSSLGQQETQYF; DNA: TGCGCCAGCAGCAGTTTGGGACAGCAAGAGACCCAGTACTTC
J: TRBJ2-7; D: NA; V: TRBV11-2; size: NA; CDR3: CASGATITYEQYF; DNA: TGTGCCAGCGGCGCAACCATCACCTACGAGCAGTACTTC
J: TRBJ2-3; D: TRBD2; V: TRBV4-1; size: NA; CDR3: CARSLAGLAITDAQYF; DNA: TGCGCCAGAAGCCTCGCAGGACTAGCGATAACAGATGCGCAGTATTTT
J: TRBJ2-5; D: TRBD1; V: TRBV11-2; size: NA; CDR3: CASSETGAETHYF; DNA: TGTGCCAGTAGCGAAACAGGGGCAGAGACCCACTACTTC
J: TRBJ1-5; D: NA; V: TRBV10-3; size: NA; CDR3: CAISVSTLGSNQPQHF; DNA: TGTGCCATCAGTGTGAGTACGCTGGGAAGCAATCAGCCCCAGCATTTT
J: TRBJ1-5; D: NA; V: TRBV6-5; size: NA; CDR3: CASNYGGDQPQHF; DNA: TGTGCCAGCAATTACGGAGGGGATCAGCCCCAGCATTTT
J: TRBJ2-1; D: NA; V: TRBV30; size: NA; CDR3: CAFKSALNEQFF; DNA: TGTGCCTTTAAGTCGGCCCTCAATGAGCAGTTCTTC
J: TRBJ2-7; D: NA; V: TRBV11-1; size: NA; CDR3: CTSSLAGEYSYEQYF; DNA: TGTACGAGCAGCTTGGCCGGGGAATACTCCTACGAGCAGTACTTC
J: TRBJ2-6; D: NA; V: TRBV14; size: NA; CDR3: CASGSTSGVGSGANVLTF; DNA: TGTGCCAGCGGCTCTACATCAGGGGTTGGCTCTGGGGCCAACGTCCTGACTTTC